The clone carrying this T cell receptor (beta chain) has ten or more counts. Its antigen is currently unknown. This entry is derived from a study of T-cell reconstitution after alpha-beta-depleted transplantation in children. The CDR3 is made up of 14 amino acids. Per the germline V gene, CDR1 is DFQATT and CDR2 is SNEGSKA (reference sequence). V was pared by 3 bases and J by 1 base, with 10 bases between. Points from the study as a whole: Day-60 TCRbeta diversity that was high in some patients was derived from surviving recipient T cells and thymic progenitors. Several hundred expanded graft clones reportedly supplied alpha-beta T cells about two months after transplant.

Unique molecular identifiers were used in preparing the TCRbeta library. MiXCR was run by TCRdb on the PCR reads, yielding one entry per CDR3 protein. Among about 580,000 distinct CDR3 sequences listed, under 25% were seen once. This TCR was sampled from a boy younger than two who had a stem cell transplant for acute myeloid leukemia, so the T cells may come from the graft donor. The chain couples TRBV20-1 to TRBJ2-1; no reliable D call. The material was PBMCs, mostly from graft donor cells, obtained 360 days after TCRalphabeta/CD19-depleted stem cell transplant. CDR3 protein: CSASTDKSYNEQFF. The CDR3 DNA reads TGCAGTGCTAGCACAGACAAGTCCTACAATGAGCAGTTCTTC.